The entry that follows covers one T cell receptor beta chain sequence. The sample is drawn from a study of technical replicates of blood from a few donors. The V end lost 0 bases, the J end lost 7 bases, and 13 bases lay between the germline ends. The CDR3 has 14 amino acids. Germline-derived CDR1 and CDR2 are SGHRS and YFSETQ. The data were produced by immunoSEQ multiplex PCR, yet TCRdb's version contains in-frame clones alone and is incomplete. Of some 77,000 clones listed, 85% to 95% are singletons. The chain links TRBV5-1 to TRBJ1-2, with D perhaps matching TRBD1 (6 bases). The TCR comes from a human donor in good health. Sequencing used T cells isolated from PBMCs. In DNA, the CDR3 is TGCGCCAGCAGCTTGGGGGGGCGCGATTCTGGCTACACCTTC. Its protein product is CASSLGGRDSGYTF. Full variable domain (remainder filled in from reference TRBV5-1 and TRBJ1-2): KAGVTQTPRYLIKTRGQQVTLSCSPISGHRSVSWYQQTPGQGLQFLFEYFSETQRNKGNFPGRFSGRQFSNSRSEMNVSTLELGDSALYLCASSLGGRDSGYTFGSGTRLTVV.